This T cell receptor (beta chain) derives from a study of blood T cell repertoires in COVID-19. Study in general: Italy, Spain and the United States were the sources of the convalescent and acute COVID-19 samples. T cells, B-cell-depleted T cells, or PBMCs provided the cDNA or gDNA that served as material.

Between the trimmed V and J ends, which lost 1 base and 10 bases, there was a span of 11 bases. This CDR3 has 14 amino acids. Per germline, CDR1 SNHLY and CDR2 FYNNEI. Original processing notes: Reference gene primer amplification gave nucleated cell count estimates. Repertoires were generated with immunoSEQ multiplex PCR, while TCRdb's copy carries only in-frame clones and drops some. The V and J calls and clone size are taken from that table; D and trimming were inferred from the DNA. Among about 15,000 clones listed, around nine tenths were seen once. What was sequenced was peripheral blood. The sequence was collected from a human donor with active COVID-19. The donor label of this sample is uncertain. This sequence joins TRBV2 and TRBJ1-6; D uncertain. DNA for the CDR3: TGTGCCAGCAGTGAAGTCGGGATCCCGTCACCCCTCCACTTT. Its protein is CASSEVGIPSPLHF.